The 12 T cell receptor beta chains given below trace back to one sample, sequenced in a study of vaccination and CD4 T cells after COVID-19. Their specific antigens are unknown. The Oncomine TCR Beta short-read assay was what sequenced the DNA obtained from cultured CD4+ T cells. One entry per CDR3 protein results from TCRdb running MiXCR on the PCR reads. The profile shows thousands of distinct CDR3 sequences, about 20% of them singletons. Treatment defined: roughly 10-day PBMC culture with coronavirus spike peptide pools or control peptides (ViraFEST assay). The sequenced sample was CD4+ T cells from blood, cultured in vitro. The receptors derive from a human donor who had recovered from COVID-19.

This clonotype was observed a few times. The V and J genes are TRBV30 and TRBJ1-5; no reliable D call. The CDR3 contains 15 residues. Germline V CDR1 and CDR2: GTSNPN, SVGIG (reference sequence). Trimming took 1 base from V and 0 from J, leaving 10 bases between them. CDR3 sequence reads: CAWSATLSSNQPQHF. CDR3 nucleotides: TGTGCCTGGAGTGCGACTTTGAGTAGCAATCAGCCCCAGCATTTT.

In its sample, this clonotype ranks as medium-sized. This chain connects TRBV7-2 to TRBJ1-1; no clear D. This CDR3 spans 18 amino acids. Germline assignment: CDR1 SGHTA and CDR2 FQGNSA. Between the trimmed V and J ends, which lost 5 bases and 7 bases, there was a span of 29 bases. CDR3 protein: CASSLARKSTMEAREAFF. CDR3 nucleotides: TGTGCCAGCAGCCTCGCCCGCAAATCCACTATGGAAGCCCGTGAAGCTTTCTTT.

The table lists this clonotype with a few counts. Here the CDR3 reads CASSLDLLTYEQYF. The CDR3 coding sequence is TGTGCCAGCAGCTTGGATTTGTTGACCTACGAGCAGTACTTC. The V and J genes are TRBV5-4 and TRBJ2-7, with D hard to call. Germline V gene lookup returns CDR1 SGHNT and CDR2 YYREEE (reference sequence). CDR3 length equals 14 residues. The ends were cut back, 0 bases at V and 2 bases at J, with 9 bases in the middle.

This clonotype has only a few counts. The CDR3 DNA reads as TGTGCCTGGACTGGGGGTTTCACAGATACGCAGTATTTT. Encoded protein: CAWTGGFTDTQYF. The V and J genes are TRBV30 and TRBJ2-3; the D gene could be TRBD1 or TRBD2 (5 bases each). With 4 bases removed from V and 2 bases from J, the gap between germline ends came to 10 bases. Germline V CDR1 and CDR2: GTSNPN, SVGIG (reference sequence). The CDR3 runs 13 residues.

This chain uses TRBV5-4 with TRBJ2-3; D could derive from TRBD1 or TRBD2 (6 bases each). The ends were cut back, 2 bases at V and 2 bases at J, with 9 bases in the middle. The CDR3 totals 14 residues. From germline, CDR1 is SGHNT and CDR2 YYREEE (reference sequence). The CDR3 sequence: CASSFGGLTDTQYF. Written as DNA, the CDR3 is TGTGCCAGCAGCTTTGGGGGGCTCACAGATACGCAGTATTTT.

The V call is TRBV3-1, the J call TRBJ1-1; 8 bases are a match to TRBD1. V lost 4 bases to trimming and J lost 3 bases; unmatched junction nucleotides: 1. The CDR3 consists of 13 residues. Germline lookup yields CDR1 LGHDT and CDR2 YNNKEL (reference sequence). The CDR3: CASSLTGDTEAFF. CDR3 sequence (DNA): TGTGCCAGCAGCCTGACAGGGGACACTGAAGCTTTCTTT.

Sample share makes this clonotype medium-sized (0.01 to 0.1%). The rearrangement joins TRBV30 to TRBJ1-2; possibly TRBD1 for D (5 bases). V lost 2 bases and J lost 4, with 11 bases in between. The germline V gene has CDR1 GTSNPN and CDR2 SVGIG (reference sequence). This CDR3 spans 13 amino acids. For the CDR3, the DNA is TGTGCCTGGAGTATGCGAGGGGCCTATGGCTACACCTTC. Protein: CAWSMRGAYGYTF.

Judged by abundance, this clonotype is medium-sized. The V gene is TRBV7-8, the J gene TRBJ2-3, with D unresolved. This CDR3 is 11 amino acids long. Germline V gene data show CDR1 as SGHVS and CDR2 as FQNEAQ. V lost 5 bases, J lost 2 bases, and 2 bases lay in between. CDR3 coding DNA: TGTGCCAGCAGCCTCACAGATACGCAGTATTTT. Its translation: CASSLTDTQYF.

The chain couples TRBV5-5 to TRBJ1-4; D is unresolved. The germline V gene encodes CDR1 SGHKS and CDR2 YYEKEE (reference sequence). CDR3 size: 14 residues. V gave up 0 bases and J gave up 5 bases, with 8 bases separating them. The CDR3 spells CASSLGRANEKLFF. Written as DNA, the CDR3 is TGTGCCAGCAGCTTGGGTAGGGCCAATGAAAAACTGTTTTTT. The complete variable domain, with remaining parts taken from reference TRBV5-5 and TRBJ1-4, reads DAGVTQSPTHLIKTRGQQVTLRCSPISGHKSVSWYQQVLGQGPQFIFQYYEKEERGRGNFPDRFSARQFPNYSSELNVNALLLGDSALYLCASSLGRANEKLFFGSGTQLSVL.

This clonotype is termed medium-sized. The chain combines TRBV7-6 with TRBJ1-6; D gene unclear. Germline values: CDR1 SGHVS, CDR2 FNYEAQ. The CDR3 spans 14 residues. Deletions cut 1 base from V and 8 bases from J, with 9 bases between. The CDR3 DNA is TGTGCCAGCAGCTTAGGGGGTCCAGATTCACCCCTCCACTTT. Amino acid sequence: CASSLGGPDSPLHF.

The J gene is TRBJ1-5, the V gene TRBV2; D is unresolved. CDR1 SNHLY and CDR2 FYNNEI come from the germline V gene. CDR3 length: 13 residues. V dropped 4 bases and J dropped 5 bases, with 9 bases sitting between them. Here the CDR3 reads CASSVASDQPQHF. DNA of the CDR3: TGTGCCAGCAGTGTTGCCTCTGATCAGCCCCAGCATTTT.

This clonotype came up a few times. The chain recombines TRBV12-3 or TRBV12-4 with TRBJ2-5; unclear D gene. Trimming removed 5 bases from V and 5 bases from J, with 9 bases in between. CDR3 length: 12 amino acids. CDR3 nucleotides: TGTGCCAGCAGTCTAATACTCGAGACCCAGTACTTC. Its translation is CASSLILETQYF.